Included here is one T cell receptor (beta chain) sequence, with context. As yet, its antigen is unknown. The data are from a study of T cell responses to AZD1222 COVID-19 vaccine. Turning to the study itself: Analysis merged second doses at about 4 or about 12 weeks. Findings and caveats of the study: An increase in Spike-specific TCR breadth and depth was observed after two AZD1222 doses.

Here immunoSEQ multiplex PCR was the method, and the copy in TCRdb shows in-frame clones only, minus some. The repertoire holds roughly 120,000 clones, around 90% seen once, with approximately 10% in the top ten. The CDR3 has 15 amino acids. Germline V CDR1 and CDR2: SGHRS, YFSETQ. V was shortened by 0 bases and J by 6 bases, with 15 bases between the two germline ends. This receptor was taken from an adult in good health. This specimen consisted of peripheral blood, obtained on day 0 of AZD1222 vaccination. The chain uses TRBV5-1 and TRBJ1-1, with D hard to call. The CDR3 protein is CASSLGGSSRPEAFF. For the CDR3, the DNA is TGCGCCAGCAGCTTGGGAGGGTCGAGTCGTCCTGAAGCTTTCTTT.